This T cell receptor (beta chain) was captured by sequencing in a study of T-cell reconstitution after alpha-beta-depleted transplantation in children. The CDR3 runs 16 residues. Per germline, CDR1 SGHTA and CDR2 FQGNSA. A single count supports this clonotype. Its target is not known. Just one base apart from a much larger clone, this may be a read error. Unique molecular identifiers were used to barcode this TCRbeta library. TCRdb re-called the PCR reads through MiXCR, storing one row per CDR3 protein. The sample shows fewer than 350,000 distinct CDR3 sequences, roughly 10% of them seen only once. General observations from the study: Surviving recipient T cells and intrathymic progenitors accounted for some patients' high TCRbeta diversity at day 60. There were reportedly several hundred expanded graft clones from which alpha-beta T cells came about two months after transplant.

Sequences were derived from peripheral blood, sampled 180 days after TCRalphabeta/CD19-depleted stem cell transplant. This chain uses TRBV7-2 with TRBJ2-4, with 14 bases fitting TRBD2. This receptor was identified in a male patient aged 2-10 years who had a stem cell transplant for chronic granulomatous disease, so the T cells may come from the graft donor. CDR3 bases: TGTGCCAGCAGCGCAAGACTAGCGGGGGGGCAAAACAGTCAGTACTTC. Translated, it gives CASSARLAGGQNSQYF.